This TCR beta chain was captured by sequencing in a study of monozygotic twins with cystic fibrosis. Germline CDR1 and CDR2: MNHEY and SMNVEV (reference sequence). This CDR3 comprises 18 residues. The ends lost 7 bases at V and 0 bases at J; junction bases unmatched: 9. Here immunoSEQ multiplex PCR was the method, and the copy in TCRdb shows in-frame clones only, minus some. The data contain approximately 36,000 clones, around 90% of them singletons. The source material was blood. The receptor comes from a boy younger than 10 with cystic fibrosis. The genes are TRBV27 and TRBJ2-1, with 13 bases fitting TRBD2. The CDR3 loop reads CASNHRLAGGSSYNEQFF. CDR3 nucleotides: TGTGCCAGCAACCACCGACTAGCGGGGGGCAGCTCCTACAATGAGCAGTTCTTC.